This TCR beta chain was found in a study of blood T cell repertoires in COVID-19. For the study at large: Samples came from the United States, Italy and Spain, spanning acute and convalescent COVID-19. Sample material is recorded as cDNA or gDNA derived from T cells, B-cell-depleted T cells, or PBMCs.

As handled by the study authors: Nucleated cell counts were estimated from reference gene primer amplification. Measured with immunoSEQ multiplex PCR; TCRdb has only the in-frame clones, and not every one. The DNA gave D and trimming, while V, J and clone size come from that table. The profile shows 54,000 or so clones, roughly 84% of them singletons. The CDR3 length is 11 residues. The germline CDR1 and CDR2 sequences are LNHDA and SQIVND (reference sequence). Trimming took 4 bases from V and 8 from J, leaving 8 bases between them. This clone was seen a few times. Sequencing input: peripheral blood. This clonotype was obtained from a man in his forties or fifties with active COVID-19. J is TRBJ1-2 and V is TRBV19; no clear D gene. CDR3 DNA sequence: TGTGCCAGTAGTAATGCAGTGGGCTACACCTTC. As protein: CASSNAVGYTF.